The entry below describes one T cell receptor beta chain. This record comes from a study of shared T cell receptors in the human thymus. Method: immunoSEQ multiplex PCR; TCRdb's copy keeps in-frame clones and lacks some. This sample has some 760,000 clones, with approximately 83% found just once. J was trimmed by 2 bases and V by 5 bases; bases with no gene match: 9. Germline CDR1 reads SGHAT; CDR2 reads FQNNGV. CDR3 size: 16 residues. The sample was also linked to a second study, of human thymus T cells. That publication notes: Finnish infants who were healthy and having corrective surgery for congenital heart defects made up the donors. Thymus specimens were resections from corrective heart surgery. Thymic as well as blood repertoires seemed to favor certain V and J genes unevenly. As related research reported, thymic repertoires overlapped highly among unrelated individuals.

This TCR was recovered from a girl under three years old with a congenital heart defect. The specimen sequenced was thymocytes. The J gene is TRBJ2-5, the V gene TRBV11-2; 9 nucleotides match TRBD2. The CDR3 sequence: CASSASGSGGQETQYF. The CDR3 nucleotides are TGTGCCAGCAGCGCCTCGGGGAGCGGGGGGCAAGAGACCCAGTACTTC.